These 20 T cell receptor beta chains share one sample of origin, sequenced in a study of blood T cell repertoires in COVID-19. Clones were read by immunoSEQ multiplex PCR, and TCRdb kept only the in-frame ones, dropping some. The sample includes hundreds of thousands of clones, about 80% of them seen just once. Sequencing was carried out using peripheral blood. All receptors come from an elderly woman with active or convalescent COVID-19.

This clone was seen a few times. The CDR3 loop is CASSQVGRGVWGYTF. CDR3 DNA: TGCGCCAGCAGCCAAGTAGGCAGGGGGGTCTGGGGCTACACCTTC. The genes are TRBV4-1 and TRBJ1-2, with TRBD1 matching 7 bases. Germline V gives CDR1 MGHRA, CDR2 YSYEKL. This CDR3 has 15 amino acids. V dropped 1 base and J dropped 8; count of bases not matched to a gene: 10.

The chain carries TRBV19 and TRBJ1-2, with 9 bases matching TRBD1. The CDR3 extends over 14 amino acids. Germline assignment: CDR1 LNHDA and CDR2 SQIVND (reference sequence). V was pared by 7 bases and J by 5 bases, with 8 bases of the junction left unmatched. DNA of the CDR3: TGTGCCAGTACCCCCGAAGGACAGGGGTATGGCTACACCTTC. It codes for CASTPEGQGYGYTF.

V usage is TRBV3-1 (or the pseudogene TRBV3-2) and J usage is TRBJ2-3; D is uncertain. Germline CDR1 LGHDT, CDR2 YNNKEL (reference sequence). The CDR3 sequence is 14 residues long. The V end lost 3 bases, the J end lost 1 base, and 8 bases lay between the germline ends. The CDR3 spells CASSHGARTDTQYF. In DNA form, the CDR3 reads TGTGCCAGCAGCCACGGAGCGCGCACAGATACGCAGTATTTT.

This rearrangement joins TRBV20-1 to TRBJ2-4; TRBD2 matches at 10 bases. The V segment lost 3 bases and the J segment 2 bases; nucleotides outside the gene matches: 13. This CDR3 has 18 residues. From germline, CDR1 is DFQATT and CDR2 SNEGSKA (reference sequence). The CDR3 region is CSASGGAASGSPKNIQYF. The CDR3 DNA reads as TGCAGTGCTAGTGGGGGCGCGGCTAGCGGGAGCCCCAAAAACATTCAGTACTTC.

This rearrangement joins TRBV7-9 to TRBJ1-5, with D perhaps TRBD1 (6 bases). Germline V CDR1 and CDR2: SEHNR, FQNEAQ (reference sequence). The CDR3 extends over 15 amino acids. Trimming removed 2 bases at V and 1 base at J, with 9 bases between. The CDR3 sequence is CASSLLGASNQPQHF. The CDR3 DNA reads as TGTGCCAGCAGCTTATTGGGGGCGAGCAATCAGCCCCAGCATTTT.

The chain is built from TRBV2 and TRBJ2-7, with 8 bases identical to TRBD1. The CDR3 spans 13 residues. J was trimmed by 4 bases and V by 7 bases; bases with no gene match: 6. Germline V gives CDR1 SNHLY, CDR2 FYNNEI. DNA for the CDR3: TGTGCCAGCATAGGACAGGGTGTGTACGAGCAGTACTTC. It specifies CASIGQGVYEQYF.

On this clone: Other DNA sequences in the sample encode the same CDR3. The chain links TRBV5-1 to TRBJ1-2; 8 nucleotides align to TRBD1. Germline trimming cut 0 bases from V and 3 bases from J; bases unmatched to any gene: 4. This CDR3 spans 15 amino acids. Germline V gene data show CDR1 as SGHRS and CDR2 as YFSETQ. DNA for the CDR3: TGCGCCAGCAGCTTGGGAGGGACAGGAGACTATGGCTACACCTTC. Its translation: CASSLGGTGDYGYTF.

The CDR3 bases are TGTGCCAGCAGCTTATTAACTAGCGGGAGAACAGATACGCAGTATTTT. Encoded protein: CASSLLTSGRTDTQYF. The V gene is TRBV7-6, the J gene TRBJ2-3; 11 positions agree with TRBD2. Germline values: CDR1 SGHVS, CDR2 FNYEAQ. After removal of 2 bases from V and 3 bases from J, the junction contained 4 bases not matched to a gene. This CDR3 comprises 16 residues.

This chain uses TRBV7-2 with TRBJ2-7; D remains unclear. CDR3 length equals 12 residues. Looked up from germline, CDR1 is SGHTA and CDR2 is FQGNSA. The germline V and J ends were trimmed by 3 bases and 0 bases, with 3 bases remaining between them. CDR3 amino acids: CASSFNSYEQYF. CDR3 DNA sequence: TGTGCCAGCAGCTTCAACTCCTACGAGCAGTACTTC.

The genes are TRBV19 and TRBJ2-3; TRBD1 agrees at 9 bases. The length of the CDR3 is 15 residues. V lost 6 bases and J lost 2; bases outside the gene matches: 6. Germline V CDR1 and CDR2: LNHDA, SQIVND (reference sequence). The CDR3 reads CASSLTGGVTDTQYF. Here the CDR3 DNA reads TGTGCCAGTAGCTTAACAGGGGGCGTCACAGATACGCAGTATTTT.

The chain is built from TRBV4-1 and TRBJ1-3; a weak D match, TRBD1 (5 bases). Germline V gene sequence: CDR1 MGHRA, CDR2 YSYEKL. CDR3 length: 19 amino acids. V was clipped by 1 base and J by 1 base, with 20 bases between them. The CDR3 protein is CASSQGTAKIGGSGNTIYF. CDR3 in DNA: TGCGCCAGCAGCCAAGGAACCGCTAAGATTGGGGGGTCTGGAAACACCATATATTTT.

The chain is built from TRBV7-8 and TRBJ1-2; possible D gene TRBD1, 5 bases. This CDR3 is 14 amino acids long. The germline V gene encodes CDR1 SGHVS and CDR2 FQNEAQ. The V end was cut by 1 base, the J end by 8 bases, with 14 bases between. CDR3 amino acids: CASSLETGGIGYTF. Written as DNA, the CDR3 is TGTGCCAGCAGCTTAGAAACGGGGGGAATCGGCTACACCTTC. The full variable domain, rest sourced from reference TRBV7-8 and TRBJ1-2, is GAGVSQSPRYKVAKRGQDVALRCDPISGHVSLFWYQQALGQGPEFLTYFQNEAQLDKSGLPSDRFFAERPEGSVSTLKIQRTQQEDSAVYLCASSLETGGIGYTFGSGTRLTVV.

This clone came up a few times. The J gene is TRBJ1-1, the V gene TRBV5-1; D is unclear. Germline V lookup: CDR1 SGHRS, CDR2 YFSETQ. V was cut by 4 bases and J by 5 bases, with 18 bases left in between. This CDR3 has 15 residues. DNA for the CDR3: TGCGCCAGCAGCGCATCGTCGGGGTTAGGGACTGAAGCTTTCTTT. This sequence encodes CASSASSGLGTEAFF.

The chain combines TRBV11-2 with TRBJ1-3, with a possible D match to TRBD1 (5 bases). CDR3 length: 15 amino acids. V lost 5 bases and J lost 4, with 15 bases in between. The germline V gene encodes CDR1 SGHAT and CDR2 FQNNGV. CDR3 sequence (DNA): TGTGCCAGCAGCGGCAGGGCGATCGTCGGAAACACCATATATTTT. It yields the protein CASSGRAIVGNTIYF.

The chain has TRBV6-2 or TRBV6-3 and TRBJ2-1; D call uncertain. Germline lookup yields CDR1 MNHEY and CDR2 SVGEGT. V lost 1 base to trimming and J lost 4 bases, with 14 bases between them. CDR3 length: 16 residues. This chain's CDR3 is CASSYYQFPPYNEQFF. Here the CDR3 DNA reads TGTGCCAGCAGTTACTATCAGTTTCCCCCTTACAATGAGCAGTTCTTC.

This clone was seen a handful of times. The chain couples TRBV18 to TRBJ1-1, with D hard to call. Trimming shortened V by 3 bases and J by 4 bases, and 12 bases separated the two germline ends. CDR1 and CDR2 from the germline V gene are KGHSH and LQKENI. This CDR3 has 14 amino acids. This chain's CDR3 is CASSPKVEGTEAFF. CDR3 DNA sequence: TGTGCCAGCTCACCCAAAGTCGAGGGCACTGAAGCTTTCTTT.

The rearrangement joins TRBV24-1 to TRBJ2-1, with TRBD2 matching 12 bases. V was clipped by 3 bases and J by 3 bases; unmatched bases: 2. CDR3 length equals 16 residues. Looked up from germline, CDR1 is KGHDR and CDR2 is SFDVKD. This chain's CDR3 is CATSDPTSGGYNEQFF. The DNA for the CDR3 is TGTGCCACCAGTGATCCGACTAGCGGGGGCTACAATGAGCAGTTCTTC.

The chain is built from TRBV5-1 and TRBJ2-7, with D uncertain. The germline V gene has CDR1 SGHRS and CDR2 YFSETQ. This CDR3 contains 12 residues. V lost 1 base, J lost 0 bases, and 2 bases lay in between. The CDR3 DNA sequence: TGCGCCAGCAGCTTGCACTCCTACGAGCAGTACTTC. It codes for CASSLHSYEQYF.

The J gene is TRBJ2-6, the V gene TRBV12-3 or TRBV12-4; D gene ambiguous. V lost 7 bases and J 3 bases, leaving 7 bases between the germline ends. This CDR3 region has 13 residues. Here the CDR3 reads CASNINGANVLTF. For the CDR3, the DNA is TGTGCCAGCAATATAAATGGGGCCAACGTCCTGACTTTC.

This clone was seen a few times. The chain employs TRBV6-5 and TRBJ1-3, with D possibly matching TRBD1 (6 bases). CDR1 and CDR2 from the germline V gene are MNHEY and SVGAGI. This CDR3 spans 14 amino acids. V lost 6 bases and J lost 0, with 9 bases in between. CDR3 DNA: TGTGCCAGCAGAGGACAGCGCTCTGGAAACACCATATATTTT. Protein sequence: CASRGQRSGNTIYF.